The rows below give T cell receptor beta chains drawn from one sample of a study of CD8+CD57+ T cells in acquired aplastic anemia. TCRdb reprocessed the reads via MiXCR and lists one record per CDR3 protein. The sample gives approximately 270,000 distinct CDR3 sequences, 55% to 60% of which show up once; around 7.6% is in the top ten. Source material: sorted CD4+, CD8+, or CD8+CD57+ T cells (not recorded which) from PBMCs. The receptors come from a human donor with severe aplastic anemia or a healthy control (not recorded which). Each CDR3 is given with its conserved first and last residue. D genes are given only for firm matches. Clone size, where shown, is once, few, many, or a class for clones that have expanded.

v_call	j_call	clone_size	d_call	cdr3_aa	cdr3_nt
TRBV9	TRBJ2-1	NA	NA	CASSKTLGSEQFF	TGTGCCAGCAGCAAGACCTTAGGAAGCGAGCAGTTCTTC
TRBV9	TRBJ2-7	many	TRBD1	CASSARDRGLYVEQYF	TGTGCCAGCAGCGCCCGGGACAGGGGGCTTTATGTCGAGCAGTACTTC
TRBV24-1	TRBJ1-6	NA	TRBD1	CATSTRNRGPPPLHF	TGTGCCACCTCCACCCGAAACAGGGGGCCTCCACCCCTCCACTTT
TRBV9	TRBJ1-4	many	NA	CASAGGSGEKLFF	TGTGCCAGCGCGGGGGGCTCGGGTGAAAAACTGTTTTTT
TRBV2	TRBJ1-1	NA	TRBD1	CASRYGTGRSNTEAFF	TGTGCCAGCAGGTATGGGACAGGGAGATCGAACACTGAAGCTTTCTTT
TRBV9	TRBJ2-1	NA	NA	CASSPGGKSYNEQFF	TGTGCCAGCAGCCCCGGAGGGAAATCCTACAATGAGCAGTTCTTC
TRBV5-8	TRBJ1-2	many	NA	CASSTDGNYGYTF	TGTGCCAGCAGCACGGACGGGAACTATGGCTACACCTTC
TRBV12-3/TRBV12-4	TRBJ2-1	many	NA	CASSYGVRNNEQFF	TGTGCCAGCAGCTACGGGGTGCGGAACAATGAGCAGTTCTTC
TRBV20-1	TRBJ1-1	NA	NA	CSARGQYTGVFGAFF	TGCAGTGCTAGAGGACAGTACACCGGGGTTTTTGGGGCTTTCTTT
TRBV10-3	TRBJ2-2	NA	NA	CAISVGVNTGELFF	TGTGCCATCAGTGTTGGCGTGAACACCGGGGAGCTGTTTTTT
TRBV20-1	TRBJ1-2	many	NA	CSASASGRTNYGYTF	TGCAGTGCTAGTGCCTCGGGACGGACAAACTATGGCTACACCTTC
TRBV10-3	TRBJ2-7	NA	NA	CAISAQGGAGTYEQYF	TGTGCCATCAGTGCTCAGGGGGGCGCGGGTACCTACGAGCAGTACTTC
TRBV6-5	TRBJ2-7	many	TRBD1	CASRSSGQGSYEQYF	TGTGCCAGCAGGTCCTCGGGACAGGGCTCCTACGAGCAGTACTTC
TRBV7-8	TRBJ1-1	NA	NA	CASSLGRWNTEAFF	TGTGCCAGCAGCTTGGGACGGTGGAACACTGAAGCTTTCTTT
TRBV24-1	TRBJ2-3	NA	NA	CATSDPTTGFLTSTDTQYF	TGTGCCACCAGTGATCCCACGACAGGATTCCTCACTAGCACAGATACGCAGTATTTT
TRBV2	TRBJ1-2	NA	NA	CASSERGGQERYYGYTF	TGTGCCAGCAGTGAACGGGGGGGGCAAGAAAGGTACTATGGCTACACCTTC
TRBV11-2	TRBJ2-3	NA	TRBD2	CASSSHGGGITDTQYF	TGTGCCAGCAGCTCCCATGGCGGGGGGATTACAGATACGCAGTATTTT
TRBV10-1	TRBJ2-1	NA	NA	CASSEVGSLNEQFF	TGCGCCAGCAGTGAGGTCGGCTCCCTCAATGAGCAGTTCTTC
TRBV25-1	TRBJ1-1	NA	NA	CASSEYARGTAFF	TGTGCCAGCAGTGAATACGCGAGGGGAACAGCTTTCTTT
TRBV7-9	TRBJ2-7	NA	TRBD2	CASSSSGSQYEQYF	TGTGCCAGCAGCTCTAGCGGGAGTCAGTACGAGCAGTACTTC
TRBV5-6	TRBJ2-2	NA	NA	CASSSVPGVTGELFF	TGTGCCAGCAGCTCAGTACCGGGGGTCACCGGGGAGCTGTTTTTT
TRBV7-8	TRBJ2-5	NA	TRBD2	CASSLGGGGAVRETQYF	TGTGCCAGCAGCTTAGGCGGCGGGGGGGCCGTTCGAGAGACCCAGTACTTC
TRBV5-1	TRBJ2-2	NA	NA	CASRVQGDTGELFF	TGCGCCAGCAGGGTACAGGGAGACACCGGGGAGCTGTTTTTT
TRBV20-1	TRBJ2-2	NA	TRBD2	CSARDEDGGETGELFF	TGCAGTGCTAGAGATGAGGACGGGGGGGAAACCGGGGAGCTGTTTTTT